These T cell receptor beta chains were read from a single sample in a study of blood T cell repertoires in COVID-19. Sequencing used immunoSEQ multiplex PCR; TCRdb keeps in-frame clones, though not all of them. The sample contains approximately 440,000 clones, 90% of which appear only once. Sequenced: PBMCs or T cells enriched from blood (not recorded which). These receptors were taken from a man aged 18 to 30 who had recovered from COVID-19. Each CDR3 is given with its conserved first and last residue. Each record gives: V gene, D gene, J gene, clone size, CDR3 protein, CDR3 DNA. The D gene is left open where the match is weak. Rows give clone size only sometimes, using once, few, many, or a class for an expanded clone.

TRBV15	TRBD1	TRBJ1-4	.	CATSRPIGQGDNEKLFF	TGTGCCACCAGCAGACCAATCGGACAGGGCGATAATGAAAAACTGTTTTTT
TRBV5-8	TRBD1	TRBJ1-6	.	CASSLSTKTGIESPLHF	TGTGCCAGCAGCCTCTCCACTAAGACAGGGATAGAATCACCCCTCCACTTT
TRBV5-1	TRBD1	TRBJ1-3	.	CASSPDRGNTIYF	TGCGCCAGCAGCCCGGACAGGGGAAACACCATATATTTT
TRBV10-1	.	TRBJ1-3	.	CANYKNRVHSGNTIYF	TGCGCCAACTACAAGAACAGGGTTCATTCTGGAAACACCATATATTTT
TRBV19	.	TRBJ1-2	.	CASSSPGQANDGYTF	TGTGCCAGTAGTAGCCCAGGGCAGGCGAATGATGGCTACACCTTC
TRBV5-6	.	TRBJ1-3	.	CASSSGTGNTIYF	TGTGCCAGCAGCTCAGGGACTGGAAACACCATATATTTT
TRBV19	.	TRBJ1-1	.	CASSISPTRNTEAFF	TGTGCCAGTAGTATCTCCCCAACAAGAAACACTGAAGCTTTCTTT
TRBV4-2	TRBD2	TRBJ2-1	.	CASSLSKRGGSEQFF	TGTGCCAGCAGCCTCTCTAAGCGGGGGGGCTCTGAGCAGTTCTTC
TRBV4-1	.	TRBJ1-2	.	CASSQIQGMDGYTF	TGCGCCAGCAGCCAAATTCAGGGGATGGACGGCTACACCTTC
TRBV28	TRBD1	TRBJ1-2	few	CASSLEGAQGYTF	TGTGCCAGCAGTTTAGAGGGGGCGCAAGGCTACACCTTC
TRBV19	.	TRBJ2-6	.	CASTPATGLAGANVLTF	TGTGCCAGTACCCCCGCAACAGGGCTGGCTGGGGCCAACGTCCTGACTTTC
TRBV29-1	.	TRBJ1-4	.	CSVGDLNEKLFF	TGCAGCGTTGGAGATCTAAATGAAAAACTGTTTTTT
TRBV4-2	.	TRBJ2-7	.	CASSRSSGEGSYEQYF	TGTGCCAGCAGCCGATCCTCGGGAGAGGGGTCCTACGAGCAGTACTTC
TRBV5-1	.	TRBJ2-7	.	CASSLAMGGEQYF	TGCGCCAGCAGCTTGGCCATGGGGGGCGAGCAGTACTTC
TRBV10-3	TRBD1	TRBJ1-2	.	CAIRGTGAGYTF	TGTGCCATCAGGGGGACAGGGGCTGGCTACACCTTC
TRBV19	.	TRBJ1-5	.	CASNYGDQPQHF	TGTGCCAGTAACTACGGAGATCAGCCCCAGCATTTT
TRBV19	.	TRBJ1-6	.	CASSMTSGYYNSPLHF	TGTGCCAGTAGTATGACCTCGGGTTATTATAATTCACCCCTCCACTTT
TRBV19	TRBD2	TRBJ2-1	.	CASSGGLPNNEQFF	TGTGCCAGCAGCGGGGGACTACCCAACAATGAGCAGTTCTTC
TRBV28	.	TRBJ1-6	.	CASSFTDNSPLHF	TGTGCCAGCAGTTTTACGGATAATTCACCCCTCCACTTT
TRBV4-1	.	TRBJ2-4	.	CASRQVGRAKNIQYF	TGCGCCAGCAGACAAGTGGGCCGGGCCAAAAACATTCAGTACTTC
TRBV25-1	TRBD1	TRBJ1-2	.	CASSRDSPYGYTF	TGTGCCAGCAGTCGGGACAGCCCCTATGGCTACACCTTC
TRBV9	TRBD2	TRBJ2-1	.	CASSVEGSGSPSDEQFF	TGTGCCAGCAGCGTAGAGGGTAGCGGGAGTCCGTCAGATGAGCAGTTCTTC
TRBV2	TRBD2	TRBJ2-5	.	CASSGELAGPYETQYF	TGTGCCAGCAGTGGGGAACTAGCGGGTCCTTACGAGACCCAGTACTTC
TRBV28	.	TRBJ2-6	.	CAVNRGGANVLTF	TGTGCCGTTAATAGGGGTGGGGCCAACGTCCTGACTTTC
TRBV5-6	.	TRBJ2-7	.	CASSLWVGGPYEQYF	TGTGCCAGCAGCTTGTGGGTCGGGGGACCCTACGAGCAGTACTTC
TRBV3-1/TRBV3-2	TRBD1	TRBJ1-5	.	CASSQDVGQVVASQHF	TGTGCCAGCAGCCAAGATGTTGGACAGGTAGTGGCGTCCCAGCATTTT
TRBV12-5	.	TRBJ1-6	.	CASGPESPLHF	TGTGCTAGTGGTCCCGAGTCACCCCTCCACTTT
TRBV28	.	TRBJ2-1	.	CATLGHEQFF	TGTGCCACCCTAGGTCATGAGCAGTTCTTC
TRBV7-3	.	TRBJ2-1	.	CASSPYGPESGGRFDEQFF	TGTGCCAGCAGCCCCTATGGACCGGAGTCCGGAGGACGTTTCGATGAGCAGTTCTTC
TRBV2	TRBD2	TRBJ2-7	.	CASRPLAGEQYF	TGTGCCAGCAGGCCACTAGCGGGCGAGCAGTACTTC
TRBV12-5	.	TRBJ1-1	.	CASGLGGWTEAFF	TGTGCTAGTGGTTTGGGAGGGTGGACTGAAGCTTTCTTT
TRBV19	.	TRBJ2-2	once	CASNRVNTGELFF	TGTGCCAGTAACAGGGTCAACACCGGGGAGCTGTTTTTT
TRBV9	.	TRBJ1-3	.	CASSVRGRAVSGNTIYF	TGTGCCAGCAGCGTCAGAGGCAGGGCCGTTTCTGGAAACACCATATATTTT
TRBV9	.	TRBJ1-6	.	CASSVGVVSPLHF	TGTGCCAGCAGCGTAGGTGTAGTTTCACCCCTCCACTTT
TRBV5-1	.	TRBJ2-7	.	CASGRGGTGDSYEQYF	TGCGCCAGCGGCCGTGGTGGGACGGGAGACTCCTACGAGCAGTACTTC
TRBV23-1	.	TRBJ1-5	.	CASSPRTRRNNQPQHF	TGCGCCAGCAGTCCCCGGACACGACGAAACAATCAGCCCCAGCATTTT
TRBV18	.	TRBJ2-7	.	CASSPFPSYEQYF	TGTGCCAGCTCACCCTTTCCTTCCTACGAGCAGTACTTC
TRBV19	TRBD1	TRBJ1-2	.	CASSMDRSNYGYTF	TGTGCCAGTAGTATGGACAGGTCTAACTATGGCTACACCTTC
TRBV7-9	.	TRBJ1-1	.	CASSNRQDTEAFF	TGTGCCAGCAGCAATCGACAGGACACTGAAGCTTTCTTT
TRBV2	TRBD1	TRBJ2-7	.	CASKGQVVEKQYF	TGTGCCAGCAAAGGACAGGTGGTTGAAAAGCAGTACTTC
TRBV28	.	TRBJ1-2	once	CASISTPGEGSGYTF	TGTGCCAGCATCTCAACCCCGGGAGAAGGCTCGGGCTACACCTTC
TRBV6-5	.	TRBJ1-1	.	CASSYRRGGAEAFF	TGTGCCAGCAGTTACCGTCGGGGTGGCGCTGAAGCTTTCTTT
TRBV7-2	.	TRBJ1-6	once	CASSLKVAAFGSPLHF	TGTGCCAGCAGCCTAAAGGTGGCGGCTTTTGGGTCACCCCTCCACTTT
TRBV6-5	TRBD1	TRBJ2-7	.	CASSRQGRRSYEQYF	TGTGCCAGCAGTAGACAGGGGAGAAGATCCTACGAGCAGTACTTC
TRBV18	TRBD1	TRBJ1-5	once	CASSSNPGGNGQPQHF	TGTGCCAGCTCGTCCAACCCAGGGGGCAACGGTCAGCCCCAGCATTTT
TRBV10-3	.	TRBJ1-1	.	CAIATGLNTEAFF	TGTGCCATCGCGACAGGTCTGAACACTGAAGCTTTCTTT
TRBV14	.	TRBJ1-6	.	CASSTLTGIHNSPLHF	TGTGCCAGCAGCACGCTCACAGGGATCCATAATTCACCCCTCCACTTT
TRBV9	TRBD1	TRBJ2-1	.	CASSARGRDSFMNEQFF	TGTGCCAGCAGCGCGCGTGGAAGGGACAGCTTCATGAATGAGCAGTTCTTC
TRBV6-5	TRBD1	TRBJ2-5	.	CASNTGTGKGETQYF	TGTGCCAGCAATACCGGGACAGGGAAAGGAGAGACCCAGTACTTC
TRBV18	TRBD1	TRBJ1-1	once	CASSPGQLNTEAFF	TGTGCCAGCTCACCGGGACAGTTGAACACTGAAGCTTTCTTT
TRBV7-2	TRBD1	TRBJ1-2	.	CASRPPDRGYGYTF	TGTGCCAGCAGGCCCCCGGACAGGGGCTATGGCTACACCTTC
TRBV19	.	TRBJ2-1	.	CASSIGLDVPYNEQFF	TGTGCCAGTAGTATAGGACTAGACGTCCCCTACAATGAGCAGTTCTTC
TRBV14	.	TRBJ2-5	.	CASSQGAKETQYF	TGTGCCAGCAGCCAAGGGGCCAAAGAGACCCAGTACTTC
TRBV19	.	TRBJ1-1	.	CASSMTSKAFF	TGTGCCAGTAGTATGACAAGTAAAGCTTTCTTT
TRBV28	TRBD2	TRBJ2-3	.	CASSIRAGGGTDTQYF	TGTGCCAGCAGTATCCGGGCGGGAGGGGGCACAGATACGCAGTATTTT